These 21 T cell receptor beta chains were all obtained from the same sample, sequenced in a study of CD8 T cells in ankylosing spondylitis. TCRdb called the 5' RACE reads again in MiXCR, with one record for every CDR3 protein. Of 310,000 or so distinct CDR3 sequences listed, around 20% are singletons. The specimen sequenced was blood, either unsorted or a sorted T cell fraction (not recorded which). The receptors originated from a male donor with ankylosing spondylitis or in good health (not recorded which).

The chain recombines TRBV5-1 with TRBJ2-6; D not resolved. V gave up 0 bases and J gave up 0 bases, with 10 bases separating them. This CDR3 has 17 amino acids. Germline CDR1 SGHRS, CDR2 YFSETQ. The CDR3 DNA reads TGCGCCAGCAGCTTGGACCCCATCGGCTCTGGGGCCAACGTCCTGACTTTC. Amino acids: CASSLDPIGSGANVLTF.

This clonotype was picked up many times. V gene TRBV20-1 combines with J gene TRBJ2-5; D uncertain. In germline, CDR1 is DFQATT, CDR2 SNEGSKA (reference sequence). Trimming cost V 4 bases and J 5 bases, with 8 bases left between them. This CDR3 contains 11 residues. The DNA for the CDR3 is TGCAGTGCTAATCCCGGCGAGACCCAGTACTTC. Protein sequence: CSANPGETQYF.

This clonotype was observed many times. This chain links TRBV5-5 with TRBJ2-3; 10 bases map to TRBD1. The CDR3 runs 17 residues. Germline V gives CDR1 SGHKS, CDR2 YYEKEE (reference sequence). With 0 bases clipped from V and 2 bases from J, the junction kept 6 bases outside the gene matches. CDR3 region: CASSLASGTGATDTQYF. The CDR3 region has the DNA TGTGCCAGCAGCTTGGCCTCCGGGACAGGGGCCACAGATACGCAGTATTTT.

This clonotype turned up a few times. The chain has TRBV24-1 and TRBJ2-2; 7 positions match TRBD1. The CDR3 loop spans 14 amino acids. CDR1 is KGHDR, CDR2 SFDVKD, per germline. V lost 8 bases and J lost 8; bases outside the gene matches: 10. The CDR3 reads CATNLKQGQGELFF. The DNA for the CDR3 is TGTGCCACCAATCTCAAACAGGGGCAGGGGGAGCTGTTTTTT.

This clonotype was counted only a few times. An end of the junction does not agree with germline; a read error may underlie this. V is TRBV12-3 or TRBV12-4 and J is TRBJ2-4; 8 nucleotides match TRBD1. The CDR3 length is 11 residues. This CDR3 is CASSSRDRHHF. As DNA, the CDR3 is TGTGCCAGCAGTTCACGGGACAGGCACCACTTC.

This clonotype has only a few counts. The V call is TRBV6-1, the J call TRBJ1-4; tentative D call: TRBD1 (6 bases). The length of the CDR3 is 14 residues. Trimming stripped 5 bases from V and 4 bases from J, with 11 bases between. Germline loops: CDR1 MNHNS, CDR2 SASEGT. The CDR3, as DNA: TGTGCCAGCAGTAGGGACACCGGTAATGAAAAACTGTTTTTT. As protein: CASSRDTGNEKLFF.

This clonotype was detected a few times. The V call is TRBV6-1, the J call TRBJ1-6, with 9 bases matching TRBD1. With 6 bases clipped from V and 7 bases from J, the junction kept 10 bases outside the gene matches. The CDR3 contains 16 residues. CDR1 MNHNS and CDR2 SASEGT come from the germline V gene. CDR3 in amino acids: CASRGTGTGINSPLHF. DNA for the CDR3: TGTGCCAGCAGGGGGACAGGGACAGGGATAAATTCACCCCTCCACTTT.

This clonotype was detected only a few times. The chain recombines TRBV5-1 with TRBJ2-5, with D perhaps TRBD1 (6 bases). The CDR3 runs to 12 residues. The V end lost 5 bases, the J end lost 13 bases, and 18 bases lay between the germline ends. Germline-derived CDR1 and CDR2 are SGHRS and YFSETQ. CDR3 in DNA: TGCGCCAGCAGGGAGACAGGTGGTTCGTCGTACTTC. Its translation: CASRETGGSSYF. The whole variable domain, remainder taken from reference TRBV5-1 and TRBJ2-5, is KAGVTQTPRYLIKTRGQQVTLSCSPISGHRSVSWYQQTPGQGLQFLFEYFSETQRNKGNFPGRFSGRQFSNSRSEMNVSTLELGDSALYLCASRETGGSSYFGPGTRLLVL.

This clonotype was detected only a few times. The J gene is TRBJ2-3, the V gene TRBV27; 12 bases agree with TRBD1. Germline assignment: CDR1 MNHEY and CDR2 SMNVEV (reference sequence). After removal of 7 bases from V and 5 bases from J, the junction contained 10 bases not matched to a gene. CDR3 length equals 16 residues. This CDR3 reads CASIARGQGARDTQYF. In nucleotides, the CDR3 is TGTGCCAGCATTGCCCGGGGACAGGGGGCTAGAGATACGCAGTATTTT.

A few counts support this clonotype. J is TRBJ2-4 and V is TRBV12-3 or TRBV12-4, with D perhaps TRBD1 or TRBD2 (6 bases each). The CDR3 consists of 15 residues. Trimming pared 7 bases from V and 3 bases from J, leaving 16 bases between. CDR3 sequence reads: CASKGGDVGKNIQYF. The CDR3 region has the DNA TGTGCCAGCAAGGGGGGAGACGTCGGCAAAAACATTCAGTACTTC.

The table lists this clonotype with a few counts. The rearrangement links TRBV29-1 to TRBJ2-3; TRBD2 matches at 13 bases. CDR3 length: 14 residues. Germline assignment: CDR1 SQVTM and CDR2 ANQGSEA. V lost 7 bases, J lost 4 bases, and 5 bases stayed unmatched. The CDR3 reads CSAGLAGVPDTQYF. DNA for the CDR3: TGCAGCGCCGGACTAGCGGGAGTTCCAGATACGCAGTATTTT.

The chain employs TRBV12-3 or TRBV12-4 and TRBJ1-2, with D possibly TRBD1 on 5 matching bases. This CDR3 has 14 residues. Trimming shortened V by 6 bases and J by 5 bases, and 16 bases separated the two germline ends. DNA of the CDR3: TGTGCCAGCAGCCTCAGGGAGTCCCAGTATGGCTACACCTTC. Its protein product is CASSLRESQYGYTF.

This clonotype was observed once. The rearrangement uses TRBV5-1 and TRBJ2-5; 7 nucleotides line up with TRBD1. The CDR3 extends over 15 amino acids. Germline lookup yields CDR1 SGHRS and CDR2 YFSETQ. V was pared by 3 bases and J by 1 base, with 6 bases of the junction left unmatched. This chain's CDR3 is CASSSSGQAQETQYF. In nucleotides, the CDR3 is TGCGCCAGCAGCTCCTCCGGACAGGCCCAAGAGACCCAGTACTTC.

This chain's CDR3 is CASSDSVAGTSGYEQYV. The CDR3, as DNA: TGTGCCAGCAGTGACTCGGTGGCGGGGACTAGCGGTTACGAGCAGTACGTC. This chain uses TRBV6-4 with TRBJ2-7; TRBD2 agrees at 11 bases. The V segment lost 0 bases and the J segment 4 bases; nucleotides outside the gene matches: 8. The length of the CDR3 is 17 residues. Germline CDR1 is MRHNA and CDR2 is SNTAGT.

In its sample, this clonotype was seen a few times. The chain employs TRBV10-1 and TRBJ2-1, with 9 nucleotides matching TRBD2. This CDR3 contains 16 residues. Trimming removed 0 bases from V and 5 bases from J; junction bases left unmatched: 5. Germline V lookup: CDR1 WNHNN, CDR2 SYGVQD (reference sequence). CDR3 sequence reads: CASSESAGGGHNEQFF. DNA of the CDR3: TGCGCCAGCAGTGAGTCTGCGGGAGGGGGGCACAATGAGCAGTTCTTC.

The table lists this clonotype with a few counts. This chain uses TRBV20-1 with TRBJ2-3; 7 nucleotides agree with TRBD2. Germline lookup yields CDR1 DFQATT and CDR2 SNEGSKA (reference sequence). The CDR3 is 14 residues long. J lost 2 bases, V lost 1 base, and 3 bases had no gene match. CDR3 sequence (DNA): TGCAGTGCTAGAGGGGCGGGGGTCACAGATACGCAGTATTTT. Its protein is CSARGAGVTDTQYF.

By share of the sample, this clonotype is medium-sized. This sequence joins TRBV12-3 or TRBV12-4 and TRBJ2-5; D remains unclear. V lost 4 bases to trimming and J lost 3 bases, with 12 bases between them. This CDR3 comprises 14 residues. In DNA form, the CDR3 reads TGTGCCAGCAGTTATATTTTCCAGAAAGAGACCCAGTACTTC. This codes for CASSYIFQKETQYF.

The rearrangement joins TRBV28 to TRBJ1-2, with 10 bases fitting TRBD1. Trimming cost V 4 bases and J 2 bases; bases outside gene matches: 7. This CDR3 has 16 residues. Germline-derived CDR1 and CDR2 are MDHEN and SYDVKM. CDR3: CASSWPRGQGNYGYTF. The CDR3 nucleotides read TGTGCCAGCAGTTGGCCCCGGGGACAGGGGAACTATGGCTACACCTTC.

The rearrangement uses TRBV12-3 or TRBV12-4 and TRBJ1-2, with D perhaps TRBD1 (5 bases). CDR3 length equals 14 residues. V was trimmed by 4 bases and J by 4 bases, leaving 13 bases between them. CDR3 protein: CASSWGRQTYGYTF. DNA for the CDR3: TGTGCCAGCAGTTGGGGCAGACAGACCTATGGCTACACCTTC.

The chain links TRBV20-1 to TRBJ2-3, with 8 bases fitting TRBD2. CDR3 length: 16 residues. V was clipped by 0 bases and J by 0 bases; unmatched bases: 5. The germline V gene has CDR1 DFQATT and CDR2 SNEGSKA (reference sequence). CDR3 region: CSARDRLAGSTDTQYF. The CDR3 DNA reads as TGCAGTGCTAGAGATAGGCTAGCGGGTAGCACAGATACGCAGTATTTT.

The chain is built from TRBV5-6 and TRBJ2-7, with 7 nucleotides matching TRBD1. CDR3 length: 14 residues. The V gene's germline CDR1 is SGHDT and CDR2 YYEEEE. V lost 0 bases to trimming and J lost 2 bases; unmatched junction nucleotides: 2. The CDR3 here is CASSLAGTAYEQYV. The CDR3, as DNA: TGTGCCAGCAGCTTGGCAGGGACAGCCTACGAGCAGTACGTC.